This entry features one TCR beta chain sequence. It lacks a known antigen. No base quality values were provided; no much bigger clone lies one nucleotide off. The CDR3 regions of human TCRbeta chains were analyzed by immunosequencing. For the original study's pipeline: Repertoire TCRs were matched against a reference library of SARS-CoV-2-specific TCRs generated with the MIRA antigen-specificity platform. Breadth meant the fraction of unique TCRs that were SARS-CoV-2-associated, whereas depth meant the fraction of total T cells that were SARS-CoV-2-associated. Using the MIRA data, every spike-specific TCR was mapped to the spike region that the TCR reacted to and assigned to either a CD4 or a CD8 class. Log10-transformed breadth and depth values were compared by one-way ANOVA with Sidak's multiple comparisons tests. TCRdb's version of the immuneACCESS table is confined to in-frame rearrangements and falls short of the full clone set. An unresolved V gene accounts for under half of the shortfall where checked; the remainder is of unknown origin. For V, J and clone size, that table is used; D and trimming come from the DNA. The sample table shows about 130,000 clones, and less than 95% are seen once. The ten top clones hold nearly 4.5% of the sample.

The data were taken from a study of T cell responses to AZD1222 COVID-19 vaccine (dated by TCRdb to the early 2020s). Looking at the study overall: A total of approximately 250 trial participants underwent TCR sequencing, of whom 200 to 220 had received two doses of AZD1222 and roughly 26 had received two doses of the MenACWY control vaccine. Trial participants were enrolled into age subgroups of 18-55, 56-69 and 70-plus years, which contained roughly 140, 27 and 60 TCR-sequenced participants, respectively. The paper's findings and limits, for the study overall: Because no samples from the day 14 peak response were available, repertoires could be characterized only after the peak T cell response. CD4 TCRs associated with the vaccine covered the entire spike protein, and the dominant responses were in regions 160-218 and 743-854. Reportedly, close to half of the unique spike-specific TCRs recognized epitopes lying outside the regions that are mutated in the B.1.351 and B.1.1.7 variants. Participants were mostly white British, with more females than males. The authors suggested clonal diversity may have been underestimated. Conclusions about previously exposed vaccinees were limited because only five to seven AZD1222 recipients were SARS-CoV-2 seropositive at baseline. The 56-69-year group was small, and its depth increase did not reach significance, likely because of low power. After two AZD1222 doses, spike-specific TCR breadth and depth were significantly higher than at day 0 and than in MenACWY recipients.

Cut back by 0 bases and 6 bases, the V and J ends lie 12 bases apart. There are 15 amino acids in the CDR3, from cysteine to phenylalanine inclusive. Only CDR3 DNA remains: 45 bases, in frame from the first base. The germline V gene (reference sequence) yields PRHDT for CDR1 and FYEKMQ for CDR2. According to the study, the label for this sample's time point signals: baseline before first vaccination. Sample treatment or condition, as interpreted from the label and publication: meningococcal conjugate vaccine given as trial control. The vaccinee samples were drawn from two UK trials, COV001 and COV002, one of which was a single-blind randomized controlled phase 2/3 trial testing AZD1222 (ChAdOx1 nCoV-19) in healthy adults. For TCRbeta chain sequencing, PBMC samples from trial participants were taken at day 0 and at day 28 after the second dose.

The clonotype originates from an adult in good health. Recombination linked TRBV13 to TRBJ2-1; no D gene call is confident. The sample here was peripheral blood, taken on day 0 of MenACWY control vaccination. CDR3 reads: CASSLGLRNLNEQFF. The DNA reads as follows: TGTGCCAGCAGCTTAGGGCTCCGGAATCTCAATGAGCAGTTCTTC.